Listed below are T cell receptor beta chains from one sample, sequenced in a study of blood T cell repertoires in COVID-19. TCRdb keeps only in-frame clones here, not all; method: immunoSEQ multiplex PCR. The data hold around 190,000 clones, with roughly nine tenths observed a single time. Sequencing was performed on peripheral blood. The receptors originated from a man between 65 and 80 years old with active or convalescent COVID-19. The CDR3 runs from the conserved cysteine through the conserved F or W. Fields, in order: CDR3 protein, CDR3 DNA, clone size, J gene, D gene, CDR3 length, V gene. The D gene is left open where the match is weak. Expanded clones get a size class; other rows say once, few or many, or leave the size out.

CASSLERGFVAEAFF | TGTGCCAGCAGCCTAGAAAGGGGCTTTGTCGCTGAAGCTTTCTTT | - | TRBJ1-1 | - | 15 | TRBV7-9
CATSDRQGANTGELFF | TGTGCCACCAGTGACCGACAGGGGGCGAACACCGGGGAGCTGTTTTTT | once | TRBJ2-2 | TRBD1 | 16 | TRBV24-1
CASSPLAGGVYNEQFF | TGTGCCAGCAGCCCCTTAGCGGGAGGTGTCTACAATGAGCAGTTCTTC | once | TRBJ2-1 | TRBD2 | 16 | TRBV5-5
CASSFTGTNEKLFF | TGCGCCAGCAGCTTTACGGGAACTAATGAAAAACTGTTTTTT | - | TRBJ1-4 | - | 14 | TRBV5-1
CASSEGSTYEQYF | TGTGCCAGCAGTGAAGGCAGTACCTACGAGCAGTACTTC | - | TRBJ2-7 | - | 13 | TRBV6-1
CASSFPGQKNIQYF | TGCGCCAGCAGCTTCCCGGGACAGAAAAACATTCAGTACTTC | - | TRBJ2-4 | TRBD1 | 14 | TRBV5-1
CASSHRQGANTEAFF | TGTGCCAGCAGCCATAGACAGGGGGCGAACACTGAAGCTTTCTTT | - | TRBJ1-1 | TRBD1 | 15 | TRBV7-6
CASSSLGLAGGQETQYF | TGTGCCAGCAGCTCGCTGGGGCTAGCGGGAGGGCAAGAGACCCAGTACTTC | - | TRBJ2-5 | TRBD2 | 17 | TRBV11-2
CASSLEAGLETQYF | TGCGCCAGCAGCTTGGAGGCAGGTCTTGAGACCCAGTACTTC | few | TRBJ2-5 | - | 14 | TRBV5-1
CASSLGTVNTEAFF | TGCGCCAGCAGCTTGGGCACAGTGAACACTGAAGCTTTCTTT | - | TRBJ1-1 | - | 14 | TRBV5-1
CASSLGGLQGNQPQHF | TGTGCCAGCAGCTTGGGAGGATTACAGGGGAATCAGCCCCAGCATTTT | few | TRBJ1-5 | TRBD1 | 16 | TRBV5-4
CATSRGTGVGYEQYF | TGTGCCACCAGCAGAGGTACAGGGGTTGGGTACGAGCAGTACTTC | - | TRBJ2-7 | TRBD1 | 15 | TRBV15
CSAPQGPGYTF | TGCAGTGCCCCACAGGGTCCTGGCTACACCTTC | - | TRBJ1-2 | - | 11 | TRBV20-1
CASSSWTPSTDTQYF | TGTGCCAGCAGCTCATGGACACCTAGCACAGATACGCAGTATTTT | - | TRBJ2-3 | - | 15 | TRBV28
CASSAAPTGQETQYF | TGTGCCAGCTCAGCCGCGCCGACAGGGCAAGAGACCCAGTACTTC | once | TRBJ2-5 | TRBD1 | 15 | TRBV18
CASSLAAGIREQYF | TGCGCCAGCAGCTTGGCTGCAGGGATAAGAGAGCAGTACTTC | - | TRBJ2-7 | - | 14 | TRBV5-1
CASSFVDEQFF | TGTGCCAGCAGCTTCGTCGATGAGCAGTTCTTC | - | TRBJ2-1 | - | 11 | TRBV11-2
CAWSSGRGVSENSPLHF | TGTGCCTGGAGTAGCGGCAGGGGGGTCTCCGAAAATTCACCCCTCCACTTT | - | TRBJ1-6 | TRBD1 | 17 | TRBV30
CASSPAVAGDNEQFF | TGTGCCAGCAGCCCAGCGGTAGCGGGAGACAATGAGCAGTTCTTC | - | TRBJ2-1 | TRBD2 | 15 | TRBV11-3
CASSIQPVLGYTF | TGTGCCAGTAGTATTCAACCGGTGCTCGGCTACACCTTC | - | TRBJ1-2 | - | 13 | TRBV19
CSVEVGGSGSYEQYF | TGCAGCGTTGAAGTAGGGGGTAGCGGGAGTTACGAGCAGTACTTC | few | TRBJ2-7 | TRBD2 | 15 | TRBV29-1
CASSYDRGTTNEKLFF | TGTGCCAGCAGTTACGACAGGGGGACAACTAATGAAAAACTGTTTTTT | - | TRBJ1-4 | TRBD1 | 16 | TRBV6-5
CASSQERGSGNTIYF | TGTGCCAGCAGCCAAGAGCGGGGGTCTGGAAACACCATATATTTT | few | TRBJ1-3 | - | 15 | TRBV3-1/TRBV3-2
CSASPPAGLSYEQYF | TGCAGTGCTAGTCCTCCAGCGGGACTCTCCTACGAGCAGTACTTC | - | TRBJ2-7 | TRBD2 | 15 | TRBV20-1
CASSRNRGGELFF | TGTGCCAGCAGTCGGAATAGGGGCGGGGAGCTGTTTTTT | - | TRBJ2-2 | - | 13 | TRBV7-2
CASSEGSNDNSYEQYF | TGTGCCAGCAGTGAAGGATCAAACGACAACTCCTACGAGCAGTACTTC | few | TRBJ2-7 | - | 16 | TRBV2
CASRRGQGAGETQYF | TGTGCCTCACGAAGGGGACAGGGGGCCGGAGAGACCCAGTACTTC | - | TRBJ2-5 | TRBD1 | 15 | TRBV30
CASTKARVMNTEAFF | TGTGCCAGCACCAAGGCCAGGGTCATGAACACTGAAGCTTTCTTT | - | TRBJ1-1 | - | 15 | TRBV6-5
CASRPTLRRDTQYF | TGTGCCAGCAGACCAACCCTTAGGAGAGATACGCAGTATTTT | once | TRBJ2-3 | - | 14 | TRBV6-5
CASSPPGTGSGGYTF | TGTGCCAGCTCACCACCGGGGACAGGCTCTGGTGGCTACACCTTC | - | TRBJ1-2 | TRBD1 | 15 | TRBV18
CASSSQGVGEQFF | TGTGCCAGCAGCAGTCAGGGGGTAGGTGAGCAGTTCTTC | - | TRBJ2-1 | TRBD1 | 13 | TRBV7-9
CASSADSNYGYTF | TGTGCCAGCAGCGCAGACAGTAACTATGGCTACACCTTC | - | TRBJ1-2 | - | 13 | TRBV11-2
CTSSQDAPTRGYNEQFF | TGCACCAGCAGCCAAGATGCCCCCACCAGGGGCTACAATGAGCAGTTCTTC | - | TRBJ2-1 | - | 17 | TRBV1
CASSYTSQGTLHF | TGTGCCAGCAGTTACACGTCACAGGGTACCCTCCACTTT | - | TRBJ1-6 | - | 13 | TRBV6-5
CASSQEGGQGLHEQYF | TGCGCCAGCAGCCAAGAGGGGGGGCAGGGTTTACACGAGCAGTACTTC | - | TRBJ2-7 | - | 16 | TRBV4-3
CASSLGQGIGGELFF | TGCGCCAGCAGCCTGGGACAGGGTATCGGCGGGGAGCTGTTTTTT | - | TRBJ2-2 | TRBD1 | 15 | TRBV5-1
CASRTGTGVGYTF | TGCGCCAGCCGCACCGGGACAGGGGTAGGCTACACCTTC | - | TRBJ1-2 | TRBD1 | 13 | TRBV5-1
CASSERSGRTGANVLTF | TGTGCCAGCAGTGAGAGGTCAGGGAGGACTGGGGCCAACGTCCTGACTTTC | once | TRBJ2-6 | - | 17 | TRBV6-2/TRBV6-3
CASSAQINSYEQYF | TGTGCCAGCAGCGCACAGATTAACTCCTACGAGCAGTACTTC | - | TRBJ2-7 | - | 14 | TRBV9
CASSLVGGTGINEQFF | TGTGCCAGCAGCTTAGTCGGGGGGACAGGGATCAATGAGCAGTTCTTC | - | TRBJ2-1 | TRBD1 | 16 | TRBV7-2
CASSLAGQYGYTF | TGTGCCAGCAGCTTAGCGGGGCAGTATGGCTACACCTTC | - | TRBJ1-2 | - | 13 | TRBV7-2
CASSRAGTAYEQYF | TGTGCCAGCAGTAGGGCCGGGACAGCCTACGAGCAGTACTTC | - | TRBJ2-7 | TRBD1 | 14 | TRBV6-6
CASSLVGRGNYGYTF | TGTGCCAGCAGCTTGGTTGGCAGGGGAAACTATGGCTACACCTTC | - | TRBJ1-2 | - | 15 | TRBV5-6
CASSTGTSGRTDTQYF | TGTGCCAGCAGCACGGGAACTAGCGGGAGGACAGATACGCAGTATTTT | - | TRBJ2-3 | TRBD2 | 16 | TRBV7-3
CASSPLEGTMNTEAFF | TGTGCCAGCTCACCTCTCGAGGGTACCATGAACACTGAAGCTTTCTTT | few | TRBJ1-1 | - | 16 | TRBV18
CASSFMESGYTF | TGTGCCAGCAGTTTCATGGAGAGTGGCTACACCTTC | - | TRBJ1-2 | - | 12 | TRBV12-3/TRBV12-4
CASSLALRLNEQFF | TGTGCCAGCAGCTTAGCGCTCCGACTCAATGAGCAGTTCTTC | few | TRBJ2-1 | - | 14 | TRBV7-2
CASKQGNNQPQHF | TGTGCCAGTAAACAGGGTAACAATCAGCCCCAGCATTTT | - | TRBJ1-5 | - | 13 | TRBV19
CASSQGGGGSSYNEQFF | TGCGCCAGCAGCCAAGGGGGGGGAGGAAGCTCCTACAATGAGCAGTTCTTC | - | TRBJ2-1 | TRBD2 | 17 | TRBV4-3
CASSHSGRGAEAFF | TGTGCCAGCAGCCATAGTGGCAGGGGAGCTGAAGCTTTCTTT | - | TRBJ1-1 | - | 14 | TRBV3-1/TRBV3-2
CASKPGQGRDTQYF | TGTGCCAGCAAGCCGGGACAGGGACGAGATACGCAGTATTTT | - | TRBJ2-3 | TRBD1 | 14 | TRBV27
CASSTGTADYGYTF | TGCGCCAGCAGCACCGGGACAGCCGACTATGGCTACACCTTC | - | TRBJ1-2 | TRBD1 | 14 | TRBV5-1
CASSRRQGEFGYTF | TGTGCCAGCTCACGTCGGCAGGGGGAGTTTGGCTACACCTTC | - | TRBJ1-2 | TRBD1 | 14 | TRBV18
CAIMEYRVPYEQYF | TGTGCCATCATGGAATACAGGGTTCCCTACGAGCAGTACTTC | - | TRBJ2-7 | - | 14 | TRBV19
CASSFLDIEAFF | TGTGCCAGCAGCTTCCTCGACATTGAAGCTTTCTTT | - | TRBJ1-1 | - | 12 | TRBV12-3/TRBV12-4
CASGQGRSSYEQYF | TGTGCCAGCGGACAAGGACGGAGCTCCTACGAGCAGTACTTC | - | TRBJ2-7 | - | 14 | TRBV7-2
CASGRQRRSGTEAFF | TGTGCCAGCGGTAGGCAGAGGCGTAGCGGCACTGAAGCTTTCTTT | - | TRBJ1-1 | - | 15 | TRBV6-5
CASTPPDRDDSPLHF | TGTGCCAGCACCCCCCCTGACAGGGACGATTCACCCCTCCACTTT | - | TRBJ1-6 | TRBD1 | 15 | TRBV7-2
CASSGGTGEVSGNTIYF | TGCGCCAGCAGCGGGGGGACAGGAGAAGTCTCTGGAAACACCATATATTTT | once | TRBJ1-3 | TRBD1 | 17 | TRBV5-1
CASDSGGYNEQFF | TGTGCCAGCGATTCCGGAGGGTACAATGAGCAGTTCTTC | - | TRBJ2-1 | - | 13 | TRBV28